The clone carrying this T cell receptor beta chain appeared many times. Its antigen is undetermined. The data belong to a study of T cells after yellow fever vaccination. TCRdb recomputed calls from the 5' RACE reads with MiXCR, one row per CDR3 protein. The data contain around 120,000 distinct CDR3 sequences, about 7.8% of them singletons. Germline V gene sequence: CDR1 SGHVS, CDR2 FNYEAQ. This CDR3 is 15 amino acids long. The V end lost 1 base, the J end lost 4 bases, and 14 bases lay between the germline ends. Study findings and constraints: Weaker, the secondary response peaked sooner, at day 5 versus 15. A minor fraction of clonotypes spanned both CD4 and CD8 compartments.

The chain is built from TRBV7-6 and TRBJ2-7; D tentatively reads TRBD1 or TRBD2 (5 bases each). The sequence was collected from a man aged 18 to 30 who received the YFV17D yellow fever vaccine. The sample was CD4+ T cells sorted from PBMCs, taken more than 40 days after the first yellow fever vaccination. This CDR3 reads CASSLVGDPGYEQYF. CDR3 in DNA: TGTGCCAGCAGCTTAGTAGGGGATCCGGGATACGAGCAGTACTTC.